The 21 T cell receptor beta chains presented below share a single source sample, sequenced in a study of CD8+ T cells in alopecia areata (dated by TCRdb to the late 2010s). The library was produced with the immunoSEQ multiplex PCR assay. For TCR sequencing, RNA was extracted from every sample and reverse transcribed into cDNA to serve as template. This immuneACCESS table, as held by TCRdb, lists in-frame sequences with V and J called but not all clones. Of the missing ones, under half trace to an unresolved V gene in checked studies; the others have no known cause. The sample table lists some 110,000 clones, under 40% of them with a count of one. 3.1% of the sample comes from the top ten. The source material was CD4+ T cells sorted from blood. All receptors derive from a human donor with alopecia areata.

The V call is TRBV9, the J call TRBJ1-1; D may be TRBD1 (5 bases). CDR1 is SGDLS and CDR2 is YYNGEE in the germline V gene. Trimming shortened V by 0 bases and J by 9 bases, and 12 bases separated the two germline ends. The CDR3 length is 13 residues. The CDR3 nucleotides are TGTGCCAGCAGCGTAGAAACCGAGGGGAAAGCTTTCTTT. Translation: CASSVETEGKAFF. The full variable domain, in which reference TRBV9 and TRBJ1-1 provide the parts outside the CDR3, is DSGVTQTPKHLITATGQRVTLRCSPRSGDLSVYWYQQSLDQGLQFLIQYYNGEERAKGNILERFSAQQFPDLHSELNLSSLELGDSALYFCASSVETEGKAFFGQGTRLTVV.

This clone occurred a few times. The rearrangement joins TRBV11-2 to TRBJ1-2, with no clear D. V was clipped by 4 bases and J by 5 bases, with 8 bases between them. The CDR3 is made up of 12 amino acids. Per germline, CDR1 SGHAT and CDR2 FQNNGV. CDR3 DNA: TGTGCCAGCAGCTCATATGAGTATGGCTACACCTTC. Its protein product is CASSSYEYGYTF.

The chain joins TRBV27 to TRBJ2-7, with 11 nucleotides matching TRBD2. The CDR3 contains 16 residues. Germline CDR1 and CDR2: MNHEY and SMNVEV (reference sequence). V dropped 3 bases and J dropped 1; count of bases not matched to a gene: 5. The CDR3 bases are TGTGCCAGCAGTTTCCCTACTAGCGGGGGTTCCTACGAGCAGTACTTC. Amino acid sequence: CASSFPTSGGSYEQYF.

The V and J genes are TRBV29-1 and TRBJ1-1, with 7 bases that match TRBD1. Per germline, CDR1 SQVTM and CDR2 ANQGSEA. CDR3 length: 15 amino acids. The J segment lost 0 bases and the V segment lost 5 bases, leaving 9 bases of the junction unmatched. CDR3 coding DNA: TGCAGCGTTCGAGCGAGGGGACAGATGAACACTGAAGCTTTCTTT. Translated, it gives CSVRARGQMNTEAFF.

The sample holds a few counts of this clone. This sequence joins TRBV29-1 and TRBJ2-2, with 12 bases matching TRBD2. Germline-derived CDR1 and CDR2 are SQVTM and ANQGSEA. The CDR3 extends over 16 amino acids. V lost 6 bases and J lost 0; bases outside the gene matches: 5. CDR3 amino acids: CSVPRTSGTNTGELFF. The CDR3 coding sequence is TGCAGCGTACCCCGGACTAGCGGGACGAACACCGGGGAGCTGTTTTTT.

In its sample, this clone was seen a few times. The V gene is TRBV28, the J gene TRBJ2-3; D gene unclear. Per germline, CDR1 MDHEN and CDR2 SYDVKM. The CDR3 consists of 13 residues. Deletions cut 4 bases from V and 2 bases from J, with 7 bases between. As DNA, the CDR3 is TGTGCCAGCAGTTCCCCGCCCACAGATACGCAGTATTTT. Translation: CASSSPPTDTQYF.

The chain combines TRBV29-1 with TRBJ1-1; D is perhaps TRBD1 (5 bases). The germline V gene encodes CDR1 SQVTM and CDR2 ANQGSEA. The CDR3 loop spans 12 amino acids. V dropped 4 bases and J dropped 0 bases, with 6 bases sitting between them. The CDR3 bases are TGCAGCGTTGCCAGGGTGAACACTGAAGCTTTCTTT. As protein: CSVARVNTEAFF.

This clone was detected only a few times. The chain carries TRBV7-9 and TRBJ1-2; D is unclear. The germline V and J ends were trimmed by 5 bases and 5 bases, with 12 bases remaining between them. Per the germline V gene, CDR1 is SEHNR and CDR2 is FQNEAQ (reference sequence). The CDR3 extends over 13 amino acids. The CDR3 coding sequence is TGTGCCAGCAGCCTCTCGGCAGCGTATGGCTACACCTTC. This translates into CASSLSAAYGYTF.

The chain uses TRBV30 and TRBJ1-1; D call uncertain. Germline V gives CDR1 GTSNPN, CDR2 SVGIG (reference sequence). The ends were cut back, 2 bases at V and 1 base at J, with 8 bases in the middle. This CDR3 spans 13 amino acids. In nucleotides, the CDR3 is TGTGCCTGGAGTAAATACAGGAACACTGAAGCTTTCTTT. This gives the protein CAWSKYRNTEAFF.

The chain joins TRBV28 to TRBJ2-7, with D unclear. In germline, CDR1 is MDHEN, CDR2 SYDVKM. CDR3 length equals 12 residues. The V and J ends lost 4 bases and 3 bases respectively, with 7 bases between them. DNA for the CDR3: TGTGCCAGCAGTTCGGGTCGCTACGAGCAGTACTTC. Its protein is CASSSGRYEQYF.

There are a few counts of this clone. At the DNA level, this CDR3 is encoded by other sequences in the same sample as well. The chain carries TRBV28 and TRBJ2-7; the D is unclear. The V end lost 1 base, the J end lost 2 bases, and 3 bases lay between the germline ends. Germline values: CDR1 MDHEN, CDR2 SYDVKM. The CDR3 spans 12 residues. This CDR3 reads CASSLSPYEQYF. DNA for the CDR3: TGTGCCAGCAGTTTATCCCCCTACGAGCAGTACTTC.

The chain has TRBV30 and TRBJ2-1; D might be TRBD2 (6 bases). The V gene's germline CDR1 is GTSNPN and CDR2 SVGIG (reference sequence). The V and J ends lost 1 base and 7 bases respectively, with 14 bases between them. The CDR3 consists of 14 residues. The CDR3, as DNA: TGTGCCTGGAGTGAACTAGCCGGACGGAATGAGCAGTTCTTC. It translates to CAWSELAGRNEQFF.

The V and J genes are TRBV7-8 and TRBJ2-5; D tentatively fits TRBD1 or TRBD2 (6 bases each). V was shortened by 0 bases and J by 7 bases, with 15 bases between the two germline ends. Germline lookup yields CDR1 SGHVS and CDR2 FQNEAQ. The CDR3 loop spans 15 amino acids. This chain's CDR3 is CASSLASGAVGTQYF. In DNA, the CDR3 is TGTGCCAGCAGCTTAGCATCGGGGGCTGTTGGGACCCAGTACTTC.

This clone appeared a single time. The rearrangement joins TRBV28 to TRBJ2-7, with D perhaps TRBD1 or TRBD2 (5 bases each). Trimming cost V 7 bases and J 7 bases, with 26 bases left between them. The germline CDR1 and CDR2 sequences are MDHEN and SYDVKM. The CDR3 has 16 amino acids. CDR3 loop: CASTSSWGTVAREQYF. DNA for the CDR3: TGTGCCAGCACCTCCTCATGGGGGACGGTGGCGAGAGAGCAGTACTTC.

The chain links TRBV28 to TRBJ2-5; D is ambiguous. Germline V CDR1 and CDR2: MDHEN, SYDVKM. V lost 5 bases and J 3 bases, leaving 16 bases between the germline ends. The CDR3 consists of 15 residues. CDR3 protein: CASSPTFRVKETQYF. The CDR3 coding sequence is TGTGCCAGCAGTCCCACATTTCGGGTCAAAGAGACCCAGTACTTC.

This clone was observed a handful of times. The CDR3 DNA sequence: TGCAGCGTGTTGACCACAGATACGCAGTATTTT. Translated, it gives CSVLTTDTQYF. The gene calls are TRBV29-1 and TRBJ2-3; no reliable D call. Germline loops: CDR1 SQVTM, CDR2 ANQGSEA. This CDR3 spans 11 amino acids. V lost 6 bases and J lost 2, with 6 bases in between.

The V and J genes are TRBV6-5 and TRBJ2-5; tentative D call: TRBD2 (6 bases). Germline-derived CDR1 and CDR2 are MNHEY and SVGAGI. With 5 bases removed from V and 5 bases from J, the gap between germline ends came to 12 bases. The CDR3 is 13 residues long. The CDR3 DNA follows: TGTGCCAGCAGTGGGTCCGGAGGGGAGACCCAGTACTTC. Residues: CASSGSGGETQYF.

This clone showed up just a few times. This chain connects TRBV29-1 to TRBJ2-5; D is unresolved. There are 14 residues in the CDR3. V was cut by 7 bases and J by 2 bases, with 17 bases left in between. Looked up from germline, CDR1 is SQVTM and CDR2 is ANQGSEA. As DNA, the CDR3 is TGCAGCGGGTCGTACGCGCCAGCTCAAGAGACCCAGTACTTC. This sequence encodes CSGSYAPAQETQYF.

This rearrangement joins TRBV25-1 to TRBJ1-2; D gene ambiguous. This CDR3 region has 11 residues. Trimming took 6 bases from V and 7 from J, leaving 9 bases between them. Germline CDR1 MGHDK, CDR2 SYGVNS. The CDR3 region has the DNA TGTGCCAGCAGCCGAGCCCGTGGCTACACCTTC. Its translation is CASSRARGYTF.

This clone was picked up a small number of times. Other DNA sequences within the sample encode an identical CDR3. This chain links TRBV5-1 with TRBJ2-6, with D unresolved. Trimming cost V 1 base and J 0 bases, with 2 bases left between them. The CDR3 covers 14 residues. Germline V CDR1 and CDR2: SGHRS, YFSETQ. The CDR3 DNA follows: TGCGCCAGCAGCTTGAGCTCTGGGGCCAACGTCCTGACTTTC. Translating gives CASSLSSGANVLTF.

This clone has more than one count but fewer than ten. V is TRBV29-1 and J is TRBJ1-1, with TRBD1 matching 9 bases. The germline V gene encodes CDR1 SQVTM and CDR2 ANQGSEA. V lost 7 bases and J lost 0; bases outside the gene matches: 9. The CDR3 totals 15 residues. The CDR3 spells CSASPGTGMNTEAFF. The CDR3 region has the DNA TGCAGCGCCAGTCCCGGGACAGGGATGAACACTGAAGCTTTCTTT.